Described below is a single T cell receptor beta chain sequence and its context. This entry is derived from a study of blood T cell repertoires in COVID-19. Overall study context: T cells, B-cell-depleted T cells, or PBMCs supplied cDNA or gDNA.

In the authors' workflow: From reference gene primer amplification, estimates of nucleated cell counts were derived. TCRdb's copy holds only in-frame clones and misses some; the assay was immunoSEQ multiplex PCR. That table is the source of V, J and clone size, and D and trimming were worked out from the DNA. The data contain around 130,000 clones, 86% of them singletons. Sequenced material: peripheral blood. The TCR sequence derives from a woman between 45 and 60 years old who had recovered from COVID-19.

The DNA of the CDR3 is TGTGCCAGCAGCCCCCGGGACAGGAACACTGAAGCTTTCTTT. Encoded protein: CASSPRDRNTEAFF. V and J are TRBV5-4 and TRBJ1-1, with 7 positions matching TRBD1. CDR3 length: 14 amino acids. The V segment lost 4 bases and the J segment 1 base; nucleotides outside the gene matches: 4. Germline loops: CDR1 SGHNT, CDR2 YYREEE (reference sequence).